This T cell receptor (beta chain) was identified during a study of OX40 agonist ivuxolimab in advanced cancers. Looking at the study overall: Ivuxolimab was administered intravenously to patients at 0.01 to 10 mg/kg every 2 weeks. Those treated in dose escalation had hepatocellular carcinoma, melanoma, renal cell cancer or head and neck cancer. From 23 to 79 years was the age range, with a mean of about 56 years, and about 78% were male.

The table came from immunoSEQ multiplex PCR; TCRdb's copy has only in-frame clones and leaves some out. There are fewer than 85,000 clones in the sample; 85% occur only once, and roughly 0.58% lies in the top ten. The CDR3 contains 14 residues. Trimming left V 5 bases short and J 8 bases short, with 13 bases between. The germline gives CDR1 MNHEY, CDR2 SVGAGI. Regarding the study as a whole: At 0.1 to 3.0 mg/kg and by week 6, clonal expansion occurred in CD4+ and CD8+ blood T cells.

This clone has more than one count but fewer than ten. Its antigen is currently unknown. This clonotype originated in an adult with an advanced solid tumor such as melanoma, head and neck, liver or kidney cancer. This chain links TRBV6-5 with TRBJ1-6; perhaps TRBD1 as D (5 bases). The material sequenced was CD4+ or CD8+ T cells sorted from blood, taken in a trial of the OX40 agonist ivuxolimab. The CDR3 loop reads CASSRGGGYSPLHF. The CDR3 DNA is TGTGCCAGCAGTCGAGGTGGGGGGTATTCACCCCTCCACTTT.